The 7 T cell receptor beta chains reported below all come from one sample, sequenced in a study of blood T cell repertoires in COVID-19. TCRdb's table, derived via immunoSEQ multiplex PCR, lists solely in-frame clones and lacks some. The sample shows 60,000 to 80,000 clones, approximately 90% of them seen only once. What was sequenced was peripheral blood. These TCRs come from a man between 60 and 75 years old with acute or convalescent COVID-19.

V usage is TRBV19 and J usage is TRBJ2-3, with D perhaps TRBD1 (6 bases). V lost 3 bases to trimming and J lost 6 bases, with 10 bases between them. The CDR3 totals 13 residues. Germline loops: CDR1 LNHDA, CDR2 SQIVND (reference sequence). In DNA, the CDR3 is TGTGCCAGTAGTATGGACAGCCCGGATACGCAGTATTTT. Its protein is CASSMDSPDTQYF. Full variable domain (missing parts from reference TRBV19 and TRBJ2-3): DGGITQSPKYLFRKEGQNVTLSCEQNLNHDAMYWYRQDPGQGLRLIYYSQIVNDFQKGDIAEGYSVSREKKESFPLTVTSAQKNPTAFYLCASSMDSPDTQYFGPGTRLTVL.

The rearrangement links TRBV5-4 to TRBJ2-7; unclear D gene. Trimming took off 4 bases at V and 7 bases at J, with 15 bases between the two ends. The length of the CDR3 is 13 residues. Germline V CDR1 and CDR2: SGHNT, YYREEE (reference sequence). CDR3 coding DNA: TGTGCCAGCAGCCCAGGATCCCCTGGGGAGCAGTACTTC. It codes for CASSPGSPGEQYF.

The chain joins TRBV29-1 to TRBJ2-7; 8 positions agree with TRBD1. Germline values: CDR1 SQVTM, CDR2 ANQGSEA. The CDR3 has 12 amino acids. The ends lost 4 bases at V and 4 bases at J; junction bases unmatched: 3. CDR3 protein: CSVGDRRYEQYF. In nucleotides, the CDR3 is TGCAGCGTTGGGGACAGGCGTTACGAGCAGTACTTC.

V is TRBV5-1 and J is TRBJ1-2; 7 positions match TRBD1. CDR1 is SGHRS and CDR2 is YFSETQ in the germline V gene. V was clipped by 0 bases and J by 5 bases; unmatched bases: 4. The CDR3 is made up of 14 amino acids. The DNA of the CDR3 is TGCGCCAGCAGCTTGGAGGGACAGATATATGGCTACACCTTC. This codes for CASSLEGQIYGYTF. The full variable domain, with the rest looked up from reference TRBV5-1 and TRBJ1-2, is KAGVTQTPRYLIKTRGQQVTLSCSPISGHRSVSWYQQTPGQGLQFLFEYFSETQRNKGNFPGRFSGRQFSNSRSEMNVSTLELGDSALYLCASSLEGQIYGYTFGSGTRLTVV.

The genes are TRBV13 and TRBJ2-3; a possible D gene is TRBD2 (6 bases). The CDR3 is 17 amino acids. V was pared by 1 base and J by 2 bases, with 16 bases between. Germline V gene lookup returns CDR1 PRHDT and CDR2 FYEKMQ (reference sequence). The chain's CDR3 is CASSLAGASAPTDTQYF. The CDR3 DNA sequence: TGTGCCAGCAGCTTAGCTGGGGCTAGCGCCCCCACAGATACGCAGTATTTT.

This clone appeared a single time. The CDR3: CASSWEVSYNEQFF. Written as DNA, the CDR3 is TGCGCCAGCAGCTGGGAGGTCTCCTACAATGAGCAGTTCTTC. The chain employs TRBV5-1 and TRBJ2-1; D may be TRBD2 (6 bases). The CDR3 contains 14 residues. Germline V gene sequence: CDR1 SGHRS, CDR2 YFSETQ. Trimming left V 3 bases short and J 0 bases short, with 7 bases between.

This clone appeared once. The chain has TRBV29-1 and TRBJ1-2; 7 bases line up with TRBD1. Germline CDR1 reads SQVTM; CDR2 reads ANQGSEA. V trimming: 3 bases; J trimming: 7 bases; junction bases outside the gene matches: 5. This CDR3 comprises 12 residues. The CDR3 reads CSVEQGVGGYTF. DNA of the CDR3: TGCAGCGTTGAGCAGGGGGTCGGTGGCTACACCTTC.